The present T cell receptor beta chain was sequenced within a study of early T cells in non-severe SARS-CoV-2 infection. The CDR3 totals 16 residues. J lost 4 bases, V lost 4 bases, and 7 bases had no gene match. TCRdb itself ran the 5' RACE reads through MiXCR, one entry per CDR3 protein. The sample holds tens of thousands of distinct CDR3 sequences; roughly 15% are singletons and the top ten take approximately 5.1%. The sequence derives from an adult who was a healthcare worker with PCR-confirmed SARS-CoV-2 infection or an uninfected control (not recorded which). The material sequenced was whole blood, taken at baseline. This chain links TRBV12-3 or TRBV12-4 with TRBJ2-1; 10 bases agree with TRBD2. CDR3 sequence: CASSSLAGGWYNEQFF. In nucleotides, the CDR3 is TGTGCCAGCAGTTCCTTAGCGGGAGGTTGGTACAATGAGCAGTTCTTC.